Below are 6 T cell receptor beta chains sequenced from a single sample in a study of T cell responses to AZD1222 COVID-19 vaccine. The data were produced by immunoSEQ multiplex PCR, yet TCRdb's version contains in-frame clones alone and is incomplete. The table records 60,000 to 75,000 clones, 75% to 85% of them present only once. The sequencing used peripheral blood, collected on day 0 of AZD1222 vaccination. Receptors originate from an adult in good health.

In this sample, this clone turned up once. This sequence joins TRBV28 and TRBJ1-6; 9 bases map to TRBD1. V lost 7 bases, J lost 8 bases, and 6 bases stayed unmatched. This CDR3 contains 14 residues. Germline V lookup: CDR1 MDHEN, CDR2 SYDVKM. CDR3 nucleotides: TGTGCCAGCATTACAGGGGGCTCGGATTCACCCCTCCACTTT. Amino acid sequence: CASITGGSDSPLHF.

In nucleotides, the CDR3 is TGTGCCAGCAGCGTCAGGGGTGGGACTGAAGCTTTCTTT. This gives the protein CASSVRGGTEAFF. V usage is TRBV9 and J usage is TRBJ1-1, with D perhaps matching TRBD1 (6 bases). This CDR3 region has 13 residues. V lost 2 bases and J 5 bases, leaving 10 bases between the germline ends. Germline CDR1 and CDR2: SGDLS and YYNGEE.

The sample holds a few counts of this clone. This rearrangement joins TRBV7-9 to TRBJ2-3; D gene ambiguous. The CDR3 contains 12 residues. V was pared by 3 bases and J by 4 bases, with 5 bases between. Per germline, CDR1 SEHNR and CDR2 FQNEAQ (reference sequence). The CDR3 sequence is CASSFYPDTQYF. The CDR3 region has the DNA TGTGCCAGCAGCTTCTATCCAGATACGCAGTATTTT.

The CDR3 here is CASTPGDSLRNGYTF. CDR3 nucleotides: TGTGCCAGCACCCCGGGGGACAGCCTAAGAAATGGCTACACCTTC. This sequence joins TRBV6-2 or TRBV6-3 and TRBJ1-2; TRBD1 matches at 7 bases. The V gene end was trimmed by 7 bases and the J gene end by 6 bases; junction bases not matched to a gene: 14. This CDR3 region has 15 residues. Germline CDR1 and CDR2: MNHEY and SVGEGT.

V usage is TRBV6-5 and J usage is TRBJ1-5; no definite D call. The CDR3 is 14 residues long. CDR1 is MNHEY and CDR2 is SVGAGI in the germline V gene. V shed 0 bases and J shed 5 bases, with 8 bases lying between them. In nucleotides, the CDR3 is TGTGCCAGCAGTTACTCGAGGTTATATCAGCCCCAGCATTTT. Translated: CASSYSRLYQPQHF.

V is TRBV18 and J is TRBJ2-1; 11 nucleotides match TRBD2. Trimming cost V 3 bases and J 8 bases; bases outside gene matches: 6. This CDR3 is built from 15 residues. Germline V gene data show CDR1 as KGHSH and CDR2 as LQKENI. CDR3 DNA sequence: TGTGCCAGCTCACCCGGGACTAGCGGTTGGTATGAGCAGTTCTTC. As protein: CASSPGTSGWYEQFF.